A single TCR beta chain is shown here with its context. This sample is drawn from a study of control samples from healthy donors and cancer patients. Libraries were prepared by immunoSEQ multiplex PCR; TCRdb keeps only in-frame clonotypes and omits some of them. The sample records 130,000 or so clones, more than 70% being singletons. Sequenced: blood. The clonotype was recovered from a man aged 50 to 59 in good health.

CDR3 protein: CARIKKFGRNTIYF. The CDR3 coding sequence is TGCGCCAGGATAAAAAAATTCGGGCGAAACACCATATATTTT. The chain combines TRBV23-1 with TRBJ1-3; D is uncertain. TRBV23-1 is assigned to the ORF class and has an uncertain function. The CDR3 length is 14 residues. V was cut by 9 bases and J by 5 bases, with 17 bases left in between.